This T cell receptor (beta chain) was captured in a study of blood T cell repertoires in COVID-19. Trimming removed 4 bases from V and 5 bases from J; junction bases left unmatched: 7. The CDR3 covers 14 residues. Germline V CDR1 and CDR2: SGHDT, YYEEEE. The repertoire was sequenced with immunoSEQ multiplex PCR; TCRdb's copy has only in-frame clones and lacks some. Among tens of thousands of clones listed, 70% to 85% were seen once. Material for sequencing was peripheral blood. This clonotype was obtained from a human donor in a cohort sampled during active COVID-19. The chain links TRBV5-6 to TRBJ2-7; 9 bases line up with TRBD2. The CDR3 is CASSVGLAIHEQYF. Written as DNA, the CDR3 is TGTGCCAGCAGCGTGGGACTAGCAATCCACGAGCAGTACTTC. Full variable domain (outside the CDR3, taken from reference TRBV5-6 and TRBJ2-7): DAGVTQSPTHLIKTRGQQVTLRCSPKSGHDTVSWYQQALGQGPQFIFQYYEEEERQRGNFPDRFSGHQFPNYSSELNVNALLLGDSALYLCASSVGLAIHEQYFGPGTRLTVT.